These 8 T cell receptor beta chains were sequenced from one sample in a study of T cells in women clearing cervical HPV infection. Profiling relied on immunoSEQ multiplex PCR, and the TCRdb table lists in-frame clones only, not all of them. The sample has about 22,000 clones; the top ten hold about 3.5%. The sequenced sample was blood buffy coat. The receptor set was obtained from a woman between 18 and 70 years old with a cervical HPV16 infection that either progressed to CIN3+ or cleared (not recorded which).

A note on this clone: The CDR3 end falls 3 residues outside the read, so it is completed with the germline J gene. The chain links TRBV6-2 or TRBV6-3 to TRBJ2-7; tentative D call: TRBD2 (7 bases). The germline V gene encodes CDR1 MNHEY and CDR2 SVGEGT. The CDR3 is made up of 14 amino acids. Trimming took 2 bases from V and 2 from J, leaving 10 bases between them. CDR3 in amino acids: CASSYPGGPYEQYF. The CDR3 bases that were read are TGTGCCAGCAGTTACCCGGGGGGCCCCTACGAG.

As regards this clone: The read is 3 residues too short to cover the CDR3 end, so that end is filled in from the germline J gene. The chain combines TRBV20-1 with TRBJ2-5, with 10 bases lining up with TRBD1. This CDR3 contains 14 residues. Trimming removed 1 base from V and 6 bases from J; junction bases left unmatched: 5. CDR1 is DFQATT, CDR2 SNEGSKA, per germline (reference sequence). Incomplete CDR3 DNA: TGCAGTGCTAGAGGCCGGGACAGGGGAAAGACC. Translated, it gives CSARGRDRGKT. The whole CDR3 is CSARGRDRGKTQYF.

As concerns this clone: The observed sequence ends 3 residues before the CDR3 terminus, with the missing tail filled in from the germline J gene. V and J are TRBV29-1 and TRBJ2-7, with D possibly TRBD1 on 6 matching bases. Between the trimmed V and J ends, which lost 7 bases and 3 bases, there was a span of 16 bases. Germline CDR1 reads SQVTM; CDR2 reads ANQGSEA. There are 13 residues in the CDR3. Here the CDR3 reads CSATGHEGYEQYF. The DNA read from the CDR3 is TGCAGCGCAACGGGACATGAGGGCTACGAG.

To note about this clone: The read terminates 3 residues ahead of where the CDR3 ends, so the germline J gene completes it. The J gene is TRBJ1-6, the V gene TRBV20-1; 9 bases align to TRBD1. CDR1 is DFQATT, CDR2 SNEGSKA, per germline (reference sequence). The CDR3 spans 13 residues. Germline trimming cut 6 bases from V and 8 bases from J; bases unmatched to any gene: 5. The CDR3: CSAGTGLYSPLHF. The CDR3 DNA, read in part, is TGCAGTGCAGGGACAGGGCTTTATTCACCC.

As regards this clone: The CDR3 end lies 3 residues beyond the end of the read and is filled in from the germline J gene. The chain carries TRBV20-1 and TRBJ2-7; 7 bases align to TRBD2. V lost 6 bases to trimming and J lost 4 bases; unmatched junction nucleotides: 12. The CDR3 consists of 14 residues. Per the germline V gene, CDR1 is DFQATT and CDR2 is SNEGSKA (reference sequence). CDR3 DNA (partial): TGCAGTGCCCTCAGCGGGGAAGGGGATTACGAG. Its translation is CSALSGEGDYE. In full, the CDR3 reads CSALSGEGDYEQYF.

As regards this clone: The CDR3 end lies 3 residues beyond the end of the read and is filled in from the germline J gene. This chain uses TRBV2 with TRBJ2-2; 7 bases are a match to TRBD1. From germline, CDR1 is SNHLY and CDR2 FYNNEI. V was clipped by 4 bases and J by 1 base; unmatched bases: 0. CDR3 size: 14 residues. Partial CDR3 DNA: TGTGCCAGCAGTGGACAGGGGAACACCGGGGAG. Amino acids: CASSGQGNTGE. The CDR3 reads in full as CASSGQGNTGELFF.

On this clone: The CDR3 end lies 3 residues beyond the end of the read and is filled in from the germline J gene. J is TRBJ2-1 and V is TRBV5-6, with a possible D match to TRBD1 (6 bases). Looked up from germline, CDR1 is SGHDT and CDR2 is YYEEEE. The CDR3 has 13 amino acids. The V end was cut by 4 bases, the J end by 6 bases, with 11 bases between. CDR3 sequence: CASSLTGPNEQFF. The CDR3 DNA, read in part, is TGTGCCAGCAGCCTCACAGGGCCCAATGAG.

In the case of this clone: From the germline J gene comes the end of the CDR3, since the read stops 3 residues before it. The chain couples TRBV30 to TRBJ2-4; the D gene is possibly TRBD1 (6 bases). Germline assignment: CDR1 GTSNPN and CDR2 SVGIG (reference sequence). CDR3 size: 16 residues. V lost 5 bases and J lost 0, with 17 bases in between. The CDR3 sequence is CAWELQGFLAKNIQYF. The covered CDR3 bases are TGTGCCTGGGAGTTACAGGGATTCTTAGCCAAAAACATT.